Below are 29 T cell receptor beta chains sequenced from a single sample in a study of T cell clonality in common variable immunodeficiency. Assay used: immunoSEQ multiplex PCR; TCRdb lists only in-frame clones, some missing. The sample holds about 41,000 clones, and no clone turns up only once. Sample: peripheral blood mononuclear cells. These receptors all stem from a person aged 18 to 70 in good health.

This clone was detected many times. The CDR3 goes on 3 residues after the read ends, and that part is filled in from the germline J gene. The rearrangement links TRBV7-3 to TRBJ2-3; a weak D match, TRBD1 (6 bases). The CDR3 is 15 residues long. The germline CDR1 and CDR2 sequences are SGHTA and FQGTGA. This CDR3 reads CASSLTLQAAGAQYF. Partial CDR3 DNA: TGTGCCAGCAGCTTAACCCTTCAGGCGGCAGGGGCG.

Many counts were recorded for this clone. The sequenced fragment ends 3 residues before the CDR3 boundary, so the rest is inferred from the germline J gene. This chain connects TRBV19 to TRBJ2-6; D may be TRBD1 (6 bases). The V end was cut by 6 bases, the J end by 0 bases, with 9 bases between. Germline V gives CDR1 LNHDA, CDR2 SQIVND (reference sequence). This CDR3 contains 15 residues. The CDR3 spells CASSLGGSGANVLTF. The sequenced part of the CDR3 DNA is TGTGCCAGTAGCCTAGGGGGCTCTGGGGCCAACGTC.

This clone has a count of ten or more. The sequenced fragment ends 3 residues before the CDR3 boundary, so the rest is inferred from the germline J gene. V and J are TRBV19 and TRBJ2-7; the match to TRBD1 covers 8 bases. The V gene end was trimmed by 5 bases and the J gene end by 5 bases; junction bases not matched to a gene: 11. The CDR3 is made up of 15 amino acids. Germline values: CDR1 LNHDA, CDR2 SQIVND (reference sequence). Incomplete CDR3 DNA: TGTGCCAGTAGTGCCCCTGGACAGGGCGCGCACGAG. This translates into CASSAPGQGAHE. The complete CDR3 reads CASSAPGQGAHEQYF.

In this sample, this clone turned up many times. The CDR3 goes on 3 residues after the read ends, and that part is filled in from the germline J gene. The chain combines TRBV20-1 with TRBJ2-3; 9 nucleotides agree with TRBD2. Germline V gene data show CDR1 as DFQATT and CDR2 as SNEGSKA (reference sequence). The CDR3 covers 13 residues. Germline trimming cut 8 bases from V and 3 bases from J; bases unmatched to any gene: 6. The chain's CDR3 is CSTRLAVTDTQYF. CDR3 DNA (partial): TGCAGTACAAGACTAGCGGTGACAGATACG.

This clone was found many times. The read stops 3 residues short of the end of the CDR3; the missing end is completed from the germline J gene. V is TRBV18 and J is TRBJ2-7, with TRBD1 identical over 9 bases. With V trimmed by 3 bases and J by 2 bases, 2 bases remained unmatched. CDR1 is KGHSH and CDR2 is LQKENI in the germline V gene. The CDR3 covers 14 residues. The DNA read from the CDR3 is TGTGCCAGCTCACCCGGGACAGGGACCTACGAG. Its translation is CASSPGTGTYE. The CDR3, in full, reads CASSPGTGTYEQYF.

This clone was counted at least ten times. The CDR3 end lies 3 residues beyond the end of the read and is filled in from the germline J gene. The chain is built from TRBV7-6 and TRBJ2-2, with 11 bases lining up with TRBD1. After removal of 3 bases from V and 8 bases from J, the junction contained 5 bases not matched to a gene. Germline CDR1 reads SGHVS; CDR2 reads FNYEAQ. The CDR3 runs 15 residues. The CDR3 bases that were read are TGTGCCAGCAGCTTCAGGACAGGGGGCATGGGGGAG. Translation gives CASSFRTGGMGE. The whole CDR3 sequence reads CASSFRTGGMGELFF.

This clone was seen repeatedly, ten times or more. The read falls 3 residues short of the CDR3 end, and the missing part is taken from the germline J gene. This chain uses TRBV7-9 with TRBJ2-5, with D perhaps TRBD2 (6 bases). In germline, CDR1 is SEHNR, CDR2 FQNEAQ (reference sequence). V lost 5 bases and J 6 bases, leaving 19 bases between the germline ends. This CDR3 spans 15 amino acids. CDR3 region: CASSPSGLGDKTQYF. CDR3 DNA, as far as it was read: TGTGCCAGCAGCCCATCGGGACTTGGCGATAAGACC.

This clone has a count of ten or more. The CDR3 end falls 3 residues outside the read, so it is completed with the germline J gene. The chain recombines TRBV29-1 with TRBJ2-5, with D hard to call. V lost 6 bases to trimming and J lost 1 base, with 9 bases between them. Germline CDR1 SQVTM, CDR2 ANQGSEA. This CDR3 is built from 12 residues. Here the CDR3 reads CSVAEIQETQYF. The DNA read from the CDR3 is TGCAGCGTCGCAGAGATCCAAGAGACC. Filled out from reference TRBV29-1 and TRBJ2-5, the complete variable domain reads SAVISQKPSRDICQRGTSLTIQCQVDSQVTMMFWYRQQPGQSLTLIATANQGSEATYESGFVIDKFPISRPNLTFSTLTVSNMSPEDSSIYLCSVAEIQETQYFGPGTRLLVL.

This clone was counted ten times or more. The read halts 3 residues ahead of the CDR3 end, with the missing end drawn from the germline J gene. V usage is TRBV20-1 and J usage is TRBJ2-3, with 13 bases lining up with TRBD2. This CDR3 region has 16 residues. The V gene end was trimmed by 3 bases and the J gene end by 6 bases; junction bases not matched to a gene: 9. Per germline, CDR1 DFQATT and CDR2 SNEGSKA (reference sequence). The DNA read from the CDR3 is TGCAGTGCTAGTTCCTCCGGACTAGCGGGAGTGGATACG. It translates to CSASSSGLAGVDT. The complete CDR3 sequence is CSASSSGLAGVDTQYF.

This clone showed up many times. Read data end 3 residues before the CDR3 end; the end is taken from the germline J gene. The J gene is TRBJ2-5, the V gene TRBV18, with 14 bases aligning to TRBD2. The germline gives CDR1 KGHSH, CDR2 LQKENI. CDR3 length: 17 amino acids. Trimming removed 6 bases from V and 5 bases from J; junction bases left unmatched: 11. The CDR3 sequence is CASSPSGTSGRRETQYF. The DNA read from the CDR3 is TGTGCCAGCTCTCCATCGGGGACTAGCGGGAGAAGGGAGACC.

This clone has a count of ten or more. The CDR3 goes on 3 residues after the read ends, and that part is filled in from the germline J gene. The chain recombines TRBV2 with TRBJ2-7; 11 bases line up with TRBD2. J gave up 2 bases and V 4 bases, and 1 base lay outside the gene matches. Germline lookup yields CDR1 SNHLY and CDR2 FYNNEI. CDR3 length: 14 residues. The CDR3 reads CASSVGLAAYEQYF. The CDR3 bases that were read are TGTGCCAGCAGTGTGGGACTAGCGGCCTACGAG.

This clone occurred many times. CDR3 sequence: CASRPGRYEQYF. CDR3 DNA, as far as it was read: TGTGCCAGTAGACCGGGTCGCTACGAG. The J gene is TRBJ2-7, the V gene TRBV2; D not resolved. The read is 3 residues too short to cover the CDR3 end, so that end is filled in from the germline J gene. V was pared by 9 bases and J by 3 bases, with 12 bases between. The length of the CDR3 is 12 residues. Germline V gene data show CDR1 as SNHLY and CDR2 as FYNNEI.

The table lists this clone with many counts. The DNA read from the CDR3 is TGTGCCAGCAGCTTAAACCAGGATACG. This gives the protein CASSLNQDT. The CDR3, in full, reads CASSLNQDTQYF. The chain links TRBV13 to TRBJ2-3; D gene unclear. Read data end 3 residues before the CDR3 end; the end is taken from the germline J gene. V was cut by 2 bases and J by 6 bases, with 6 bases left in between. CDR1 is PRHDT, CDR2 FYEKMQ, per germline (reference sequence). This CDR3 comprises 12 residues.

This clone was counted at least ten times. The CDR3 end lies 3 residues beyond the end of the read and is filled in from the germline J gene. V gene TRBV29-1 combines with J gene TRBJ2-4; 13 nucleotides agree with TRBD2. The CDR3 is 21 amino acids. The J segment lost 0 bases and the V segment lost 4 bases, leaving 18 bases of the junction unmatched. In germline, CDR1 is SQVTM, CDR2 ANQGSEA. The covered CDR3 bases are TGCAGCGTTGCGCTTGGCGGACTAGCGGGAGACTCTAGGTTAGCCAAAAACATT. This codes for CSVALGGLAGDSRLAKNI. The complete CDR3 protein is CSVALGGLAGDSRLAKNIQYF.

This clone appeared many times. The CDR3 end is not reached by the read, which stops 3 residues before it; the germline J gene fills it in. The chain combines TRBV6-1 with TRBJ1-1; TRBD1 matches at 9 bases. The CDR3 length is 14 residues. Germline V gives CDR1 MNHNS, CDR2 SASEGT. Partial CDR3 DNA: TGTGCCAGCAGTGAGGGACAGGGTTATGTAGTA. Residues: CASSEGQGYVV. The full CDR3 sequence reads CASSEGQGYVVAFF.

By share, this clone ranks as medium-sized. The CDR3 bases that were read are TGTGCCAGCAGTGATGAACTCTACAATGAG. This sequence encodes CASSDELYNE. The whole CDR3 protein reads CASSDELYNEQFF. The rearrangement links TRBV2 to TRBJ2-1; no reliable D call. The read comes to an end 3 residues before the CDR3 does, leaving the germline J gene to fill in the end. The CDR3 has 13 residues. The V gene lost 3 bases and the J gene lost 3 bases, with 6 bases spanning the gap. The germline gives CDR1 SNHLY, CDR2 FYNNEI. Full variable domain (remainder filled in from reference TRBV2 and TRBJ2-1): EPEVTQTPSHQVTQMGQEVILRCVPISNHLYFYWYRQILGQKVEFLVSFYNNEISEKSEIFDDQFSVERPDGSNFTLKIRSTKLEDSAMYFCASSDELYNEQFFGPGTRLTVL.

This clone was recorded at least ten times. The observed sequence ends 3 residues before the CDR3 terminus, with the missing tail filled in from the germline J gene. The gene calls are TRBV20-1 and TRBJ2-3; TRBD2 matches at 12 bases. The germline V gene has CDR1 DFQATT and CDR2 SNEGSKA (reference sequence). V gave up 1 base and J gave up 4 bases; unmatched junction bases: 12. The CDR3 has 18 amino acids. The CDR3 is CSARATSGSKGPPDTQYF. CDR3 DNA (partial): TGCAGTGCTAGAGCGACTAGCGGGAGTAAAGGGCCCCCAGATACG.

This clone showed up many times. Read sequence stops 3 residues before the CDR3 end, and the germline J gene provides the missing end. V usage is TRBV20-1 and J usage is TRBJ1-5, with 7 bases fitting TRBD1. V lost 4 bases and J lost 4; bases outside the gene matches: 4. Per the germline V gene, CDR1 is DFQATT and CDR2 is SNEGSKA (reference sequence). The CDR3 runs to 13 residues. This chain's CDR3 is CSAIGTVNQPQHF. The sequenced CDR3 bases are TGCAGTGCTATCGGGACAGTTAATCAGCCC.

This clone was detected ten times or more. The sequenced fragment ends 3 residues before the CDR3 boundary, so the rest is inferred from the germline J gene. The chain joins TRBV18 to TRBJ2-1, with D possibly being TRBD1 (5 bases). From germline, CDR1 is KGHSH and CDR2 LQKENI. The CDR3 is 15 residues long. V lost 1 base to trimming and J lost 5 bases, with 12 bases between them. The CDR3 sequence: CASSPQAGHDNEQFF. The sequenced CDR3 bases are TGTGCCAGCTCACCACAGGCCGGACACGACAATGAG.

The sample holds many counts of this clone. The CDR3 end lies 3 residues beyond the end of the read and is filled in from the germline J gene. The chain employs TRBV29-1 and TRBJ1-2; tentatively, D is TRBD1 (5 bases). From germline, CDR1 is SQVTM and CDR2 ANQGSEA. CDR3 size: 16 residues. The V and J ends lost 0 bases and 4 bases respectively, with 18 bases between them. The covered CDR3 bases are TGCAGCGTTGAAGACCGGCGGCCAGGGCTAGGCTATGGC. Translating gives CSVEDRRPGLGYG. The whole CDR3 protein is CSVEDRRPGLGYGYTF.

Many counts were recorded for this clone. The read ends 3 residues before the CDR3 terminus; that terminus is restored from the germline J gene. This rearrangement joins TRBV30 to TRBJ1-6, with TRBD1 matching over 8 bases. The V gene's germline CDR1 is GTSNPN and CDR2 SVGIG (reference sequence). Trimming took 2 bases from V and 8 from J; bases not matched to a gene: 2. CDR3 length: 13 amino acids. The CDR3: CAWSQTGDSPLHF. Partial CDR3 DNA: TGTGCCTGGAGTCAGACAGGGGATTCACCC.

The sample holds many counts of this clone. The read stops 3 residues short of the end of the CDR3; the missing end is completed from the germline J gene. This chain connects TRBV7-2 to TRBJ2-1; D might be TRBD2 (5 bases). Germline loops: CDR1 SGHTA, CDR2 FQGNSA. The length of the CDR3 is 15 residues. V lost 1 base and J 0 bases, leaving 7 bases between the germline ends. The CDR3 bases that were read are TGTGCCAGCAGCTTAGGACGGGGCTCCTACAATGAG. Its protein is CASSLGRGSYNE. The entire CDR3 reads CASSLGRGSYNEQFF. The entire variable domain, with the rest obtained from reference TRBV7-2 and TRBJ2-1, is as follows: GAGVSQSPSNKVTEKGKDVELRCDPISGHTALYWYRQSLGQGLEFLIYFQGNSAPDKSGLPSDRFSAERTGGSVSTLTIQRTQQEDSAVYLCASSLGRGSYNEQFFGPGTRLTVL.

Ten or more counts support this clone. The read ends 3 residues shy of where the CDR3 ends; the end is completed using the germline J gene. The rearrangement links TRBV29-1 to TRBJ2-1, with 10 nucleotides matching TRBD2. This CDR3 has 14 residues. The germline V gene has CDR1 SQVTM and CDR2 ANQGSEA. J lost 4 bases, V lost 4 bases, and 4 bases had no gene match. CDR3 protein: CSVASAGGYNEQFF. The part of the CDR3 DNA that was read is TGCAGCGTTGCCTCAGCGGGAGGGTACAATGAG.

In its sample, this clone was seen many times. The read stops 3 residues short of the end of the CDR3; the missing end is completed from the germline J gene. This chain joins TRBV30 and TRBJ2-7; possibly TRBD2 for D (5 bases). Germline CDR1 is GTSNPN and CDR2 is SVGIG (reference sequence). The V gene lost 5 bases and the J gene lost 4 bases, with 21 bases spanning the gap. The CDR3 consists of 15 residues. The CDR3 here is CAWFQFRGDIYEQYF. The sequenced CDR3 bases are TGTGCCTGGTTCCAATTCCGGGGTGACATTTACGAG. The variable domain in full, completed from reference TRBV30 and TRBJ2-7, reads SQTIHQWPATLVQPVGSPLSLECTVEGTSNPNLYWYRQAAGRGLQLLFYSVGIGQISSEVPQNLSASRPQDRQFILSSKKLLLSDSGFYLCAWFQFRGDIYEQYFGPGTRLTVT.

Remarks on this clone: The CDR3 goes on 3 residues after the read ends, and that part is filled in from the germline J gene. J is TRBJ2-5 and V is TRBV2, with D possibly matching TRBD1 (5 bases). Germline CDR1 is SNHLY and CDR2 is FYNNEI. The V and J ends lost 5 bases and 4 bases respectively, with 11 bases between them. The CDR3 consists of 13 residues. The CDR3 spells CASSKQRGETQYF. CDR3 DNA (partial): TGTGCCAGCAGTAAACAAAGGGGAGAGACC.

This clone came up a few times. The CDR3 end lies 3 residues beyond the end of the read and is filled in from the germline J gene. The V and J genes are TRBV5-1 and TRBJ2-7, with 9 bases fitting TRBD1. The germline V gene encodes CDR1 SGHRS and CDR2 YFSETQ. Germline trimming cut 6 bases from V and 3 bases from J; bases unmatched to any gene: 10. This CDR3 comprises 15 residues. CDR3 region: CASKPGGTGYYEQYF. CDR3 DNA, as far as it was read: TGCGCCAGCAAACCCGGCGGGACAGGGTACTACGAG.

This clone was detected many times. The read comes to an end 3 residues before the CDR3 does, leaving the germline J gene to fill in the end. This chain connects TRBV2 to TRBJ2-3; TRBD2 matches at 7 bases. Trimming removed 2 bases from V and 8 bases from J; junction bases left unmatched: 13. The CDR3 spans 16 residues. CDR1 is SNHLY and CDR2 is FYNNEI in the germline V gene. Here the CDR3 reads CASSEHGLVAGGTQYF. The CDR3 bases that were read are TGTGCCAGCAGTGAACACGGACTAGTCGCGGGTGGTACG.

This clone showed up many times. The CDR3 loop reads CASSFGLAQETQYF. Partial CDR3 DNA: TGTGCCAGCAGCTTTGGACTAGCACAAGAGACC. The chain is built from TRBV7-2 and TRBJ2-5; 8 positions match TRBD2. The observed sequence ends 3 residues before the CDR3 terminus, with the missing tail filled in from the germline J gene. In germline, CDR1 is SGHTA, CDR2 FQGNSA. This CDR3 comprises 14 residues. The V gene end was trimmed by 3 bases and the J gene end by 2 bases; junction bases not matched to a gene: 2.

Details on this clone: It may be a read error: a sequence one base away is much more abundant. The read ends 3 residues before the CDR3 terminus; that terminus is restored from the germline J gene. The gene calls are TRBV30 and TRBJ2-2; possibly TRBD1 for D (5 bases). This CDR3 comprises 16 residues. Germline V CDR1 and CDR2: GTSNPN, SVGIG (reference sequence). The part of the CDR3 DNA that was read is TGTGCCTGGAGTGTGGTTCAGGTATCTGGGGCCAACGTG. Protein product: CAWSVVQVSGANV. The entire CDR3 reads CAWSVVQVSGANVLFF.